This T cell receptor (beta chain) was sequenced for a study of blood T cells in healthy people across ages. Study results and caveats: TCR beta diversity, measured per million T cells, fell in a roughly linear way with age. Naive T cell percentage by flow cytometry tracked strongly with beta diversity. Diversity was estimated from one million T cells, and these estimates were considered underestimates.

Every donor provided roughly 10 milliliters of peripheral blood. The authors ran a second PCR of 7 to 11 cycles using a sample-barcoded 5' primer and a J-beta primer mix. TCRdb itself ran the 5' RACE reads through MiXCR, one entry per CDR3 protein. The sample holds 1.5 million to 2 million distinct CDR3 sequences, about 50% seen once. This clonotype was counted a single time. No antigen is known for it. The germline V gene encodes CDR1 SNHLY and CDR2 FYNNEI. This CDR3 is 10 amino acids long. The chain has TRBV2 and TRBJ2-5; D gene uncertain. The J call may be incorrect, as the DNA end agrees better with TRBJ2-4. This TCR was recovered from a woman in her 40s in good health. Material: blood. The CDR3 loop is CASGLDIQYF. The CDR3, as DNA: TGTGCCAGCGGGCTCGACATTCAGTACTTC.